Listed here are 12 T cell receptor beta chains from one sample, sequenced in a study of cytomegalovirus exposure and HLA in healthy donors (dated by TCRdb to about 2017). Library construction relied on the immunoSEQ multiplex PCR assay. For the multiplex PCR, a mixture combining 60 forward primers for TCR Vbeta segments and 13 reverse primers for TCR Jbeta segments was used. TCRdb obtained this table from immuneACCESS and retained in-frame rearrangements with V and J assigned. These tables miss some clones; where compared with another copy, unresolved V genes account for less than half of the shortfall, and the remainder is unexplained. In all, the sample holds approximately 130,000 clones, and nearly 85% of those were seen once. The ten top clones hold over 1% of the sample. The sequencing sample was made of PBMCs. The receptors were sampled from a boy aged 10-17 years in good health and CMV-seronegative.

This chain connects TRBV5-4 to TRBJ2-7; D gene unclear. CDR3 size: 14 residues. V was cut by 1 base and J by 2 bases, with 10 bases left in between. Germline V gives CDR1 SGHNT, CDR2 YYREEE (reference sequence). CDR3 DNA: TGTGCCAGCAGCTTGCAGGCCGCCCCCTACGAGCAGTACTTC. This sequence encodes CASSLQAAPYEQYF. Full variable domain (missing parts from reference TRBV5-4 and TRBJ2-7): ETGVTQSPTHLIKTRGQQVTLRCSSQSGHNTVSWYQQALGQGPQFIFQYYREEENGRGNFPPRFSGLQFPNYSSELNVNALELDDSALYLCASSLQAAPYEQYFGPGTRLTVT.

The CDR3 reads CASSEQFAQGKTQYF. In nucleotides, the CDR3 is TGTGCCAGCAGTGAACAGTTTGCGCAGGGGAAGACCCAGTACTTC. The gene calls are TRBV2 and TRBJ2-5, with D perhaps TRBD1 (6 bases). The germline V and J ends were trimmed by 2 bases and 6 bases, with 16 bases remaining between them. The CDR3 is made up of 15 amino acids. Germline values: CDR1 SNHLY, CDR2 FYNNEI.

Here the CDR3 DNA reads TGTGCCTGGAGTCCCCCAGCGGGGGGGGAGACCCAGTACTTC. Encoded protein: CAWSPPAGGETQYF. The chain joins TRBV30 to TRBJ2-5; TRBD2 matches 10 bases. CDR1 GTSNPN and CDR2 SVGIG come from the germline V gene (reference sequence). The CDR3 totals 14 residues. The V gene end was trimmed by 2 bases and the J gene end by 5 bases; junction bases not matched to a gene: 5.

The chain employs TRBV27 and TRBJ2-1; D unclear. Germline V gene data show CDR1 as MNHEY and CDR2 as SMNVEV (reference sequence). The CDR3 totals 14 residues. V lost 2 bases to trimming and J lost 3 bases, with 8 bases between them. CDR3 coding DNA: TGTGCCAGCAGTTTAGGCGGATACTACAATGAGCAGTTCTTC. This translates into CASSLGGYYNEQFF.

This chain joins TRBV25-1 and TRBJ1-4; 7 nucleotides align to TRBD1. The J segment lost 8 bases and the V segment lost 5 bases, leaving 11 bases of the junction unmatched. The CDR3 length is 15 residues. CDR1 and CDR2 (germline): MGHDK, SYGVNS. CDR3 nucleotide sequence: TGTGCCAGCAGTCCTCCCCCAGGGGGGCGGGAAAAACTGTTTTTT. It translates to CASSPPPGGREKLFF.

The CDR3 DNA sequence: TGTGCCAGCAGCCCTCCGCCAGGGGGCGCTGGAGATACGCAGTATTTT. Translation: CASSPPPGGAGDTQYF. V usage is TRBV5-4 and J usage is TRBJ2-3; 8 bases map to TRBD1. From germline, CDR1 is SGHNT and CDR2 YYREEE (reference sequence). The length of the CDR3 is 16 residues. V lost 4 bases and J lost 5; bases outside the gene matches: 12.

CDR3 in amino acids: CASSKTGAGELFF. CDR3 DNA sequence: TGTGCCAGCAGTAAGACAGGGGCCGGGGAGCTGTTTTTT. The chain uses TRBV6-6 and TRBJ2-2, with 8 bases lining up with TRBD1. Unmatched junction bases numbered 2, after V lost 5 bases and J lost 6 bases. CDR1 and CDR2 from the germline V gene are MNHNY and SVGAGI (reference sequence). This CDR3 is built from 13 residues.

The chain uses TRBV5-6 and TRBJ1-1; tentatively, D is TRBD1 (5 bases). CDR3 length equals 15 residues. Germline CDR1 reads SGHDT; CDR2 reads YYEEEE. Trimming shortened V by 2 bases and J by 1 base, and 12 bases separated the two germline ends. CDR3 residues: CASSLPRQTNTEAFF. The CDR3 DNA is TGTGCCAGCAGCTTACCGAGACAGACGAACACTGAAGCTTTCTTT.

The V and J genes are TRBV14 and TRBJ2-2; TRBD1 might be the D (5 bases). The CDR3 spans 16 residues. Germline values: CDR1 SGHDN, CDR2 FVKESK. V dropped 2 bases and J dropped 1 base, with 11 bases sitting between them. CDR3 sequence reads: CASSQNRLKNTGELFF. For the CDR3, the DNA is TGTGCCAGCAGCCAAAACAGGTTAAAGAACACCGGGGAGCTGTTTTTT. Looking up the rest from reference TRBV14 and TRBJ2-2 gives the full variable domain: EAGVTQFPSHSVIEKGQTVTLRCDPISGHDNLYWYRRVMGKEIKFLLHFVKESKQDESGMPNNRFLAERTGGTYSTLKVQPAELEDSGVYFCASSQNRLKNTGELFFGEGSRLTVL.

The V and J genes are TRBV7-2 and TRBJ2-7; D is possibly TRBD2 (5 bases). V was shortened by 4 bases and J by 3 bases, with 10 bases between the two germline ends. CDR1 and CDR2 (germline): SGHTA, FQGNSA. This CDR3 contains 13 residues. The CDR3 DNA sequence: TGTGCCAGCAGCTCCCAGGAGGTCTACGAGCAGTACTTC. The encoded protein is CASSSQEVYEQYF.

The CDR3, as DNA: TGTGCCAGCAGGGGGACAGGGCGGTCTGGAAACACCATATATTTT. Encoded protein: CASRGTGRSGNTIYF. The rearrangement joins TRBV6-5 to TRBJ1-3; 9 positions match TRBD1. Per the germline V gene, CDR1 is MNHEY and CDR2 is SVGAGI. J was trimmed by 1 base and V by 6 bases; bases with no gene match: 4. This CDR3 contains 15 residues.

This clone was seen once. The CDR3 DNA reads as TGCGCCAGCAGCCAACTACTTAATGAAAAACTGTTTTTT. Protein product: CASSQLLNEKLFF. The rearrangement joins TRBV4-1 to TRBJ1-4; no reliable D call. This CDR3 is built from 13 residues. V shed 2 bases and J shed 4 bases, with 5 bases lying between them. The germline V gene has CDR1 MGHRA and CDR2 YSYEKL.